This TCR beta chain was sequenced for a study of cytomegalovirus exposure and HLA in healthy donors. Broader study findings: Association with HLA alleles at 0.05 false discovery rate was found for 17,000 or so TCR beta sequences in a later analysis. Reports showed the classifier diagnosing cytomegalovirus status with high specificity and sensitivity. It was confirmed in vitro that a few of the CMV-associated chains were specific for CMV antigens.

Germline V gene sequence: CDR1 SEHNR, CDR2 FQNEAQ (reference sequence). The CDR3 spans 16 residues. Trimming removed 5 bases from V and 2 bases from J; junction bases left unmatched: 8. As to this clone: The antigen remains undetermined.

The PCR had 60 Vbeta and 13 Jbeta primers. TCRdb's table, derived via immunoSEQ multiplex PCR, lists solely in-frame clones and lacks some. The repertoire holds 65,000 to 95,000 clones, with 78% as singletons. The sequencing input was PBMCs. The sequence derives from a male donor in good health and CMV-seropositive. This sequence joins TRBV7-9 and TRBJ2-7, with TRBD2 matching 11 bases. Written as DNA, the CDR3 is TGTGCCAGCAGCCAAGGCCTAGCGGGGGGCACCTACGAGCAGTACTTC. Protein: CASSQGLAGGTYEQYF.